The next 14 T cell receptor beta chains were all read from a single sample in a study of blood T cell repertoires in COVID-19. Sequenced by immunoSEQ multiplex PCR; TCRdb stores in-frame clones only, minus some. Among about 120,000 clones listed, 75% to 90% were seen once. The sample was peripheral blood. Receptors were obtained from a human donor with acute or convalescent COVID-19. The donor label of this sample is uncertain.

The rearrangement uses TRBV9 and TRBJ1-2; 9 positions agree with TRBD1. Germline-derived CDR1 and CDR2 are SGDLS and YYNGEE. J gave up 7 bases and V 3 bases, and 10 bases lay outside the gene matches. This CDR3 has 15 residues. This CDR3 is CASSALDRGVSGYTF. The CDR3 DNA is TGTGCCAGCAGCGCCCTGGACAGGGGTGTTTCTGGCTACACCTTC.

V usage is TRBV7-8 and J usage is TRBJ2-3; D is uncertain. The V gene lost 0 bases and the J gene lost 7 bases, with 11 bases spanning the gap. Germline V gene data show CDR1 as SGHVS and CDR2 as FQNEAQ. CDR3 length: 14 amino acids. The CDR3 is CASSLASVTYTQYF. The CDR3 region has the DNA TGTGCCAGCAGCTTAGCATCAGTTACCTATACGCAGTATTTT.

A single count supports this clone. The genes are TRBV7-2 and TRBJ2-7, with 15 bases identical to TRBD2. The CDR3 is made up of 19 amino acids. V shed 5 bases and J 5 bases; nucleotides not matched to a gene: 16. Germline CDR1 reads SGHTA; CDR2 reads FQGNSA. The CDR3 region is CASSLLPGLAGGPHHEQYF. DNA of the CDR3: TGTGCCAGCAGCCTCTTACCGGGACTAGCGGGAGGCCCCCACCACGAGCAGTACTTC.

The chain carries TRBV7-2 and TRBJ1-4; 7 bases align to TRBD1. This CDR3 contains 14 residues. J was trimmed by 8 bases and V by 3 bases; bases with no gene match: 6. Germline V lookup: CDR1 SGHTA, CDR2 FQGNSA. The CDR3 nucleotides read TGTGCCAGCAGCTTCCAGGGGGTCGGGGAAAAACTGTTTTTT. This codes for CASSFQGVGEKLFF.

This clone is a singleton in its sample. The CDR3 loop is CASSENAGAPEAFF. As DNA, the CDR3 is TGTGCCAGCAGCGAAAACGCGGGTGCCCCTGAAGCTTTCTTT. This chain uses TRBV7-9 with TRBJ1-1; D ambiguous. With 5 bases removed from V and 6 bases from J, the gap between germline ends came to 16 bases. The V gene's germline CDR1 is SEHNR and CDR2 FQNEAQ (reference sequence). CDR3 length: 14 residues.

This clone appeared once. The chain uses TRBV28 and TRBJ1-2, with D tentatively TRBD1 (6 bases). Germline loops: CDR1 MDHEN, CDR2 SYDVKM. With 7 bases removed from V and 3 bases from J, the gap between germline ends came to 9 bases. This CDR3 comprises 12 residues. The CDR3 is CASNGQYYGYTF. CDR3 bases: TGTGCCAGCAACGGACAGTACTATGGCTACACCTTC.

The chain joins TRBV28 to TRBJ1-5; 9 bases are shared with TRBD1. The CDR3 is 16 amino acids. The junction had 4 bases not matched to a gene; V was cut back by 1 base and J by 3 bases. The germline V gene has CDR1 MDHEN and CDR2 SYDVKM. CDR3 DNA: TGTGCCAGCAGTTTATCCCGGACAGGGGACAATCAGCCCCAGCATTTT. Translated: CASSLSRTGDNQPQHF.

This clone was counted a single time. The chain links TRBV5-1 to TRBJ2-7; D might be TRBD2 (6 bases). The CDR3 consists of 12 residues. The V gene lost 4 bases and the J gene lost 6 bases, with 11 bases spanning the gap. Germline V lookup: CDR1 SGHRS, CDR2 YFSETQ. The CDR3 is CASSPSGAEQYF. Here the CDR3 DNA reads TGCGCCAGCAGCCCATCGGGAGCCGAGCAGTACTTC.

The chain joins TRBV27 to TRBJ2-5, with TRBD1 matching over 7 bases. CDR3 size: 14 residues. V lost 3 bases, J lost 1 base, and 2 bases stayed unmatched. Germline V CDR1 and CDR2: MNHEY, SMNVEV (reference sequence). The CDR3 reads CASSFYRGQETQYF. DNA for the CDR3: TGTGCCAGCAGTTTCTACAGGGGCCAAGAGACCCAGTACTTC.

The gene calls are TRBV19 and TRBJ1-1; a possible D gene is TRBD1 (6 bases). The CDR3 is 14 amino acids. Germline CDR1 reads LNHDA; CDR2 reads SQIVND (reference sequence). Trimming took off 3 bases at V and 4 bases at J, with 12 bases between the two ends. The CDR3: CASSIYRDGTEAFF. CDR3 in DNA: TGTGCCAGTAGTATCTACAGGGACGGCACTGAAGCTTTCTTT. The variable domain in full, with the rest retrieved from reference TRBV19 and TRBJ1-1, is DGGITQSPKYLFRKEGQNVTLSCEQNLNHDAMYWYRQDPGQGLRLIYYSQIVNDFQKGDIAEGYSVSREKKESFPLTVTSAQKNPTAFYLCASSIYRDGTEAFFGQGTRLTVV.

This chain joins TRBV19 and TRBJ1-1, with a weak D call TRBD1 (5 bases). V gave up 11 bases and J gave up 5 bases, with 18 bases separating them. Germline assignment: CDR1 LNHDA and CDR2 SQIVND (reference sequence). The CDR3 length is 13 residues. The CDR3 DNA reads as TGTGCCTGCGCTCGGGGGTGGAGTACTGAAGCTTTCTTT. Its translation: CACARGWSTEAFF. The full variable domain, in which reference TRBV19 and TRBJ1-1 provide the parts outside the CDR3, is DGGITQSPKYLFRKEGQNVTLSCEQNLNHDAMYWYRQDPGQGLRLIYYSQIVNDFQKGDIAEGYSVSREKKESFPLTVTSAQKNPTAFYLCACARGWSTEAFFGQGTRLTVV.

The chain recombines TRBV4-2 with TRBJ2-1; the D gene is possibly TRBD2 (6 bases). Germline CDR1 is LGHNA and CDR2 is YNFKEQ. The V gene lost 2 bases and the J gene lost 3 bases, with 11 bases spanning the gap. CDR3 size: 15 residues. This CDR3 is CASSQNGGFYNEQFF. The CDR3 nucleotides are TGTGCCAGCAGCCAAAACGGGGGTTTCTACAATGAGCAGTTCTTC.

J is TRBJ1-3 and V is TRBV3-1 (or the pseudogene TRBV3-2); D is ambiguous. This CDR3 spans 18 amino acids. With 2 bases removed from V and 5 bases from J, the gap between germline ends came to 22 bases. Germline assignment: CDR1 LGHDT and CDR2 YNNKEL (reference sequence). CDR3 nucleotides: TGTGCCAGCAGCCAAAAAGCTCTCGCGGGCAGCACCAGAAACACCATATATTTT. Translating gives CASSQKALAGSTRNTIYF.

CDR3 in DNA: TGTGCCAGCAGCTTAATGGGGGGTTCCTACAATGAGCAGTTCTTC. Its protein product is CASSLMGGSYNEQFF. This sequence joins TRBV7-8 and TRBJ2-1, with D possibly TRBD2 on 6 matching bases. Germline V gene sequence: CDR1 SGHVS, CDR2 FQNEAQ. CDR3 length equals 15 residues. The germline V and J ends were trimmed by 2 bases and 1 base, with 9 bases remaining between them.